This T cell receptor (beta chain) is from a study of siplizumab effects on memory and regulatory T cells. Study results and limitations: The alloresponse seemed to draw substantially on naive T cells, which appeared more diverse than memory cells.

Turning to this clone: No antigen is known for it.

The table came from immunoSEQ multiplex PCR; TCRdb's copy has only in-frame clones and leaves some out. The table lists approximately 20,000 clones, roughly two fifths of them singletons. Over a period of roughly 6 days at 37 degrees C, the mixed lymphocyte reaction cells were cocultured. The CDR3 consists of 16 residues. J lost 3 bases, V lost 6 bases, and 8 bases had no gene match. Per germline, CDR1 MNHNS and CDR2 SASEGT. The chain joins TRBV6-1 to TRBJ2-1, with 10 bases identical to TRBD2. Sequencing input: CFSE-low (dividing) CD4+ T cells sorted from an allogeneic mixed lymphocyte reaction. This sequence originates from a human donor in good health; the cells came from an allogeneic mixed lymphocyte reaction. Some clones in this sample may be carry-over from other donors' samples. The CDR3 DNA is TGTGCCAGCAGGGAACTACTAGCGGGGCTCTACAATGAGCAGTTCTTC. Its translation: CASRELLAGLYNEQFF.